The source of this T cell receptor (beta chain) is a study of blood T cell repertoires in COVID-19. Study as a whole: The study drew acute and convalescent COVID-19 samples from the United States, Italy and Spain. PBMCs, B-cell-depleted T cells, or T cells were the source of the cDNA or gDNA that made up the material.

Original processing methods: Reference gene primer amplification gave nucleated cell count estimates. TCRdb's copy holds only in-frame clones and misses some; the assay was immunoSEQ multiplex PCR. The V and J calls and the clone size are those of that table, but D and trimming were determined from the DNA. Among fewer than 300,000 clones listed, approximately 85% were seen once. Trimming shortened V by 7 bases and J by 4 bases, and 16 bases separated the two germline ends. The V gene's germline CDR1 is MNHEY and CDR2 SVGAGI. The CDR3 consists of 15 residues. The clonotype comes from a man between 50 and 59 years old with active or convalescent COVID-19. The chain carries TRBV6-5 and TRBJ2-2; D is unclear. Sequenced: peripheral blood. The CDR3 loop is CASISLSVLTGELFF. CDR3 bases: TGTGCCAGCATTTCCTTATCGGTCCTCACCGGGGAGCTGTTTTTT.